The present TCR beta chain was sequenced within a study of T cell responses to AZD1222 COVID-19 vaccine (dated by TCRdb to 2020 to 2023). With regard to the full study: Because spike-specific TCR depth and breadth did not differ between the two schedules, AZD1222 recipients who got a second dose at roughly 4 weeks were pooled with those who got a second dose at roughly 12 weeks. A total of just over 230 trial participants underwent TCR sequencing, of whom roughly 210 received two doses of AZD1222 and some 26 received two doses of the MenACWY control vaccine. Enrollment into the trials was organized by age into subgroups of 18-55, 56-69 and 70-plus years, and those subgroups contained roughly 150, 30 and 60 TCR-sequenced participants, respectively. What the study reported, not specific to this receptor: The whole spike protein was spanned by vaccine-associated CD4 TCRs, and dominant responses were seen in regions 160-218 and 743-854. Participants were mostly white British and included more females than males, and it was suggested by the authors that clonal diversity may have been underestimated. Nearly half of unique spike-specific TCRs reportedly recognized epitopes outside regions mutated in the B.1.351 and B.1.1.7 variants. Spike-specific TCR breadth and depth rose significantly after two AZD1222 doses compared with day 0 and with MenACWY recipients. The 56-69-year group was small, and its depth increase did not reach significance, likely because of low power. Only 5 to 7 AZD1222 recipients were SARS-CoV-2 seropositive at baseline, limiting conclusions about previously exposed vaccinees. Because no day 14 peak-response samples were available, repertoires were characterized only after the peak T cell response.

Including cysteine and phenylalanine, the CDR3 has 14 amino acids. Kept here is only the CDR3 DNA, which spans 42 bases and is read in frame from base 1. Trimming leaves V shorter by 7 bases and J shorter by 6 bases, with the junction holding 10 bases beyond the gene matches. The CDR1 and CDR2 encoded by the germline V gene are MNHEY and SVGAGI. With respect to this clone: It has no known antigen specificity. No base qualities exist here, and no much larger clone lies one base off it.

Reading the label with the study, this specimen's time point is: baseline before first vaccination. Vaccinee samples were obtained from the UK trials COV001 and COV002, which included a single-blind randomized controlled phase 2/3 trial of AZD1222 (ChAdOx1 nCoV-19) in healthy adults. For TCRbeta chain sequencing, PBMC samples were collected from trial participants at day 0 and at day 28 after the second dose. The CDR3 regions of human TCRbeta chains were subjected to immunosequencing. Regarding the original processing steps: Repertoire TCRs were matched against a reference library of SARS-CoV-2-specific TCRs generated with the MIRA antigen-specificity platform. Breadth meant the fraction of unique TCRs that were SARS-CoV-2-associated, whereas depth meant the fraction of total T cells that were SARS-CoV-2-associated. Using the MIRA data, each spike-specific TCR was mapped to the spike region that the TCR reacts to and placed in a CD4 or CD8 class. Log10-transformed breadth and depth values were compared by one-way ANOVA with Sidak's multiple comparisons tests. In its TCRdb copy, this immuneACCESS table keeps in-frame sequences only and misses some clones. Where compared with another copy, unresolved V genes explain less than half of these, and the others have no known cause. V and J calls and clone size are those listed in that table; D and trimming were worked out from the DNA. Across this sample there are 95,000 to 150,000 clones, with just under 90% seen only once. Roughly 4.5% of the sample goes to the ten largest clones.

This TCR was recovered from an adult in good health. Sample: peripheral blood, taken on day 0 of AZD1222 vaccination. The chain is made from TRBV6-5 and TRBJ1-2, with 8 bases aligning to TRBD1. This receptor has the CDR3 CASTYDRGANGYTF. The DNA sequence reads TGTGCCAGCACCTACGACAGGGGAGCCAATGGCTACACCTTC.